This TCR beta chain was identified during a study of shared clonotypes between healthy human individuals. Regarding this clone: Other DNA variants within this sample encode the same CDR3.

The test was conducted at deep level. Clones were read by immunoSEQ multiplex PCR, and TCRdb kept only the in-frame ones, dropping some. The sample lists about 2 million clones, around 96% occurring once. In the naive CD8 group, cells lacked CD45RO and were positively selected for CCR7, so terminally differentiated effector memory CD45RA+ cells were left out. This CDR3 comprises 14 residues. Germline CDR1 and CDR2: MNHEY and SVGAGI. The ends were cut back, 2 bases at V and 2 bases at J, with 9 bases in the middle. J is TRBJ1-2 and V is TRBV6-5; the D gene is possibly TRBD1 (6 bases). The TCR comes from a man younger than 35 in good health. The sequenced sample was naive CD8+ T cells sorted from blood. CDR3 bases: TGTGCCAGCAGTTACGGACAGCTCAACTATGGCTACACCTTC. Its protein product is CASSYGQLNYGYTF.